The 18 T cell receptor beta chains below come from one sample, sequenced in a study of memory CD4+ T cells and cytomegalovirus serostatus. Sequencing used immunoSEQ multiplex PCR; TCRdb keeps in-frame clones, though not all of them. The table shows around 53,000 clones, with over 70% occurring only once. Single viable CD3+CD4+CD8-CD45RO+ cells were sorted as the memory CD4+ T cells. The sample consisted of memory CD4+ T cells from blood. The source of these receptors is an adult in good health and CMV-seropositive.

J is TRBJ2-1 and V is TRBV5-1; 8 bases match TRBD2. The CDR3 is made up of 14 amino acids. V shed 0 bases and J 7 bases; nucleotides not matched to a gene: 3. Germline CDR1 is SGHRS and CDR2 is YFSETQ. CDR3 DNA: TGCGCCAGCAGCTTGGAGAGCGGGAGAAATGAGCAGTTCTTC. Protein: CASSLESGRNEQFF.

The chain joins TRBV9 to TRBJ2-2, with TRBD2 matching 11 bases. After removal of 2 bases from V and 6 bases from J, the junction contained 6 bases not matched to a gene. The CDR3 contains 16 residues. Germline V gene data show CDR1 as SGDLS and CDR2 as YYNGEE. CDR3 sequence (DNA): TGTGCCAGCAGCGTCACTAGCGGGAGTTCCGCCGGGGAGCTGTTTTTT. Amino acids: CASSVTSGSSAGELFF.

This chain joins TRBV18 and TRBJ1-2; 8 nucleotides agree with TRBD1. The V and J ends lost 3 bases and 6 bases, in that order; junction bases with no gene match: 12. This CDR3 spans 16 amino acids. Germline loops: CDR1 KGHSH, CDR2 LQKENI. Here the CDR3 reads CASSPGLGQGRNGYTF. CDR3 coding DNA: TGTGCCAGCTCACCTGGGCTCGGACAGGGTCGGAATGGCTACACCTTC.

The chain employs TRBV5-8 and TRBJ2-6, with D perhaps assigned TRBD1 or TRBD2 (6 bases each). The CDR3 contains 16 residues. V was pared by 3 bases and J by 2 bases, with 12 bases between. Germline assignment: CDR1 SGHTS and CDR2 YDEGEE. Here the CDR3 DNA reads TGTGCCAGCAGCTGGAGGGGGGCTACTGGGGCCAACGTCCTGACTTTC. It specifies CASSWRGATGANVLTF.

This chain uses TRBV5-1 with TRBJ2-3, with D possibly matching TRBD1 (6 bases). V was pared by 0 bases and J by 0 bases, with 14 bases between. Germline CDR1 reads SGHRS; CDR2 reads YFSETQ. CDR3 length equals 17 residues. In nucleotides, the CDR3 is TGCGCCAGCAGCTTGGGGGACACCGGATTTAGCACAGATACGCAGTATTTT. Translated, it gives CASSLGDTGFSTDTQYF.

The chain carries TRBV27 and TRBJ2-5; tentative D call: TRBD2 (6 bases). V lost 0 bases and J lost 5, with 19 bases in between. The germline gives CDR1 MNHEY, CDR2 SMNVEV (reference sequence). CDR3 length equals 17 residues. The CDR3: CASSLSLSGAPGETQYF. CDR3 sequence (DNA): TGTGCCAGCAGTTTATCGCTTAGCGGAGCCCCAGGGGAGACCCAGTACTTC.

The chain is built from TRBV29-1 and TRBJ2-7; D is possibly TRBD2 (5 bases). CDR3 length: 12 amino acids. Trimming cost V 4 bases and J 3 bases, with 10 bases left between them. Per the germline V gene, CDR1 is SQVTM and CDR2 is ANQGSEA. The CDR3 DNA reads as TGCAGCGTTGTTCAGGCGGGCTACGAGCAGTACTTC. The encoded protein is CSVVQAGYEQYF.

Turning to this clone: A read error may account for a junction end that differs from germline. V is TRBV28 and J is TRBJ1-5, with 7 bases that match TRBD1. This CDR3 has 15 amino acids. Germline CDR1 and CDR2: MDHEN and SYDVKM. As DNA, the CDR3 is TGTGCCCGCAGGGGGGATGGGGGGGCCAAAGAAAACCAGCATTTT. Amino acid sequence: CARRGDGGAKENQHF.

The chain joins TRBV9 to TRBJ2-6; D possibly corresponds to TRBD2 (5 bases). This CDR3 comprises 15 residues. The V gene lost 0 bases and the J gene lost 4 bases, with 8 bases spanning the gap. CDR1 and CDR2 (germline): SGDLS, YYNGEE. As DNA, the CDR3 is TGTGCCAGCAGCGTAGGAGGGTTCGGGGCCAACGTCCTGACTTTC. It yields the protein CASSVGGFGANVLTF. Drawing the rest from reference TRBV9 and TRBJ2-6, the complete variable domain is DSGVTQTPKHLITATGQRVTLRCSPRSGDLSVYWYQQSLDQGLQFLIQYYNGEERAKGNILERFSAQQFPDLHSELNLSSLELGDSALYFCASSVGGFGANVLTFGAGSRLTVL.

Here the CDR3 reads CASSTDGRRVNSPLHF. CDR3 nucleotide sequence: TGTGCCAGTAGTACAGACGGTCGCAGGGTCAATTCACCCCTCCACTTT. This chain uses TRBV19 with TRBJ1-6; TRBD1 is a possible D gene (5 bases). Trimming removed 4 bases from V and 7 bases from J, with 17 bases in between. The germline gives CDR1 LNHDA, CDR2 SQIVND (reference sequence). CDR3 length: 16 residues.

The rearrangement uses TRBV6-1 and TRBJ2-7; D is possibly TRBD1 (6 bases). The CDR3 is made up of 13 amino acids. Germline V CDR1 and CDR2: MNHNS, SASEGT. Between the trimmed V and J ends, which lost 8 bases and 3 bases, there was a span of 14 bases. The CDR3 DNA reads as TGTGCCAGCGGGGTACAGGGAAGCTACGAGCAGTACTTC. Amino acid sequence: CASGVQGSYEQYF.

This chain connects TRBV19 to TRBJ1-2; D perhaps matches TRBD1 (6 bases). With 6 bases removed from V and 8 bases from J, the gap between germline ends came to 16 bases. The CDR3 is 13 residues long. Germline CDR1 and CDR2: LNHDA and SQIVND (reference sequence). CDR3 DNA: TGTGCCAGTAGAACCCCAGGGGAATCGGGCTACACCTTC. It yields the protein CASRTPGESGYTF.

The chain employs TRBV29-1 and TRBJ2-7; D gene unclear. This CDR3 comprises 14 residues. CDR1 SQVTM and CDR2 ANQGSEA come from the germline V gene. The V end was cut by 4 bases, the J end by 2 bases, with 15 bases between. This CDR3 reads CSVVEDARTYEQYF. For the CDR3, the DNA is TGCAGCGTTGTTGAGGACGCCAGAACCTACGAGCAGTACTTC.

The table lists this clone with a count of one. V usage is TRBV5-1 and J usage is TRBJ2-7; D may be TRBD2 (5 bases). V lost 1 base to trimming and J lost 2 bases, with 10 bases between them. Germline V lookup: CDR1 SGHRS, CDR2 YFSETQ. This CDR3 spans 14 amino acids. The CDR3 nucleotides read TGCGCCAGCAGCTTGTCCGGACTTCCCTACGAGCAGTACTTC. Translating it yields CASSLSGLPYEQYF.

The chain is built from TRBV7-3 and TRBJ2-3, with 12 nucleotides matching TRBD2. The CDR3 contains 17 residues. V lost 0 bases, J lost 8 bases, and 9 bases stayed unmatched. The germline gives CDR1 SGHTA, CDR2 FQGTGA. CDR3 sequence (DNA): TGTGCCAGCAGCTTAACCAGTACTAGCGGGGGGTTAGCTACGCAGTATTTT. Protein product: CASSLTSTSGGLATQYF. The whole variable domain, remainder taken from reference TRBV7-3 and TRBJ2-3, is GAGVSQTPSNKVTEKGKYVELRCDPISGHTALYWYRQSLGQGPEFLIYFQGTGAADDSGLPNDRFFAVRPEGSVSTLKIQRTERGDSAVYLCASSLTSTSGGLATQYFGPGTRLTVL.

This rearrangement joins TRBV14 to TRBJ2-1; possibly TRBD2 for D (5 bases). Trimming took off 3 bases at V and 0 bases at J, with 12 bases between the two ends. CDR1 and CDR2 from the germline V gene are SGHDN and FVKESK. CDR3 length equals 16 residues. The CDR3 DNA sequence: TGTGCCAGCAGCCATTTACGGGGTAGCTCCTACAATGAGCAGTTCTTC. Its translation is CASSHLRGSSYNEQFF.

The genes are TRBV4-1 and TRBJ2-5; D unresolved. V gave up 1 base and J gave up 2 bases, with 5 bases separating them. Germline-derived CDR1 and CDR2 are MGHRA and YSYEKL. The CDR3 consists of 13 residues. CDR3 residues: CASSQGLQETQYF. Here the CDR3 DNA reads TGCGCCAGCAGCCAAGGGTTACAAGAGACCCAGTACTTC.

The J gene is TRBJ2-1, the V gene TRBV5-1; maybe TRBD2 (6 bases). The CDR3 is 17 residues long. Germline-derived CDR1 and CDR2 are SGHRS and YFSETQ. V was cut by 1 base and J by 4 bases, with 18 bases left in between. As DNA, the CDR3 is TGCGCCAGCAGCTTGTGGTCTGTGACGGGGGTTTACAATGAGCAGTTCTTC. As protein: CASSLWSVTGVYNEQFF.